These T cell receptor beta chains were read from a single sample in a study of blood T cell repertoires in COVID-19. TCRdb keeps only in-frame clones here, not all; method: immunoSEQ multiplex PCR. Of just over 300,000 clones listed, almost 90% were seen once; the top ten hold approximately 4.5%. Sequences were obtained from PBMCs or T cells enriched from blood (not recorded which). All receptors derive from a woman aged 18 to 35 with acute COVID-19. Both conserved end residues are part of each CDR3. D genes are given only for firm matches. Clone size is given for some rows only: seen once, a few or many times, or a class if the clone is expanded.

d_gene: -
abundance: -
j_gene: TRBJ2-1
v_gene: TRBV11-2
CDR3aa: CASSLAPIGHNEQFF
CDR3nt: TGTGCCAGCAGCTTAGCCCCAATTGGGCACAATGAGCAGTTCTTC

d_gene: -
abundance: -
j_gene: TRBJ2-3
v_gene: TRBV7-9
CDR3aa: CASSSGLNGAPDTQYF
CDR3nt: TGTGCCAGCAGCTCCGGACTCAACGGCGCCCCAGATACGCAGTATTTT

d_gene: TRBD1
abundance: once
j_gene: TRBJ1-1
v_gene: TRBV27
CDR3aa: CASSLRAGGRGTEAFF
CDR3nt: TGTGCCAGCAGTTTAAGGGCAGGGGGACGGGGGACTGAAGCTTTCTTT

d_gene: -
abundance: once
j_gene: TRBJ2-7
v_gene: TRBV6-5
CDR3aa: CASSRTDSYEQYF
CDR3nt: TGTGCCAGTAGTCGTACGGACAGTTACGAGCAGTACTTC

d_gene: TRBD2
abundance: once
j_gene: TRBJ2-1
v_gene: TRBV19
CDR3aa: CASSTSGMHEQFF
CDR3nt: TGTGCCAGTAGTACTAGCGGGATGCATGAGCAGTTCTTC

d_gene: TRBD1
abundance: -
j_gene: TRBJ2-6
v_gene: TRBV7-9
CDR3aa: CASGRDSLFSGANVLTF
CDR3nt: TGTGCCAGCGGACGGGACAGTCTATTCTCTGGGGCCAACGTCCTGACTTTC

d_gene: -
abundance: -
j_gene: TRBJ2-4
v_gene: TRBV7-3
CDR3aa: CASSLYSAKNIQYF
CDR3nt: TGTGCCAGCAGCTTATATTCAGCCAAAAACATTCAGTACTTC

d_gene: -
abundance: -
j_gene: TRBJ1-5
v_gene: TRBV28
CDR3aa: CASIRGGVYSNQPQHF
CDR3nt: TGTGCCAGCATTAGGGGGGGGGTTTATAGCAATCAGCCCCAGCATTTT

d_gene: -
abundance: few
j_gene: TRBJ1-1
v_gene: TRBV11-3
CDR3aa: CASRVTGQRAFF
CDR3nt: TGTGCCAGCAGAGTGACGGGACAACGAGCTTTCTTT

d_gene: -
abundance: -
j_gene: TRBJ1-1
v_gene: TRBV11-3
CDR3aa: CASSLGGREITEAFF
CDR3nt: TGTGCCAGCAGCTTAGGAGGGAGGGAAATCACTGAAGCTTTCTTT

d_gene: -
abundance: -
j_gene: TRBJ1-2
v_gene: TRBV28
CDR3aa: CASSQSDTYGYTF
CDR3nt: TGTGCCAGCAGCCAGTCGGACACCTATGGCTACACCTTC

d_gene: -
abundance: -
j_gene: TRBJ2-7
v_gene: TRBV28
CDR3aa: CASSLLDRNYEQYF
CDR3nt: TGTGCCAGCAGTTTATTGGACAGAAACTACGAGCAGTACTTC

d_gene: TRBD1
abundance: few
j_gene: TRBJ1-1
v_gene: TRBV2
CDR3aa: CASGDRDGWSTEAFF
CDR3nt: TGTGCCAGCGGCGACAGGGATGGGTGGAGCACTGAAGCTTTCTTT

d_gene: TRBD1
abundance: once
j_gene: TRBJ2-3
v_gene: TRBV27
CDR3aa: CASSLLRDRGPDTQYF
CDR3nt: TGTGCCAGCAGTTTACTCCGGGACAGGGGGCCGGATACGCAGTATTTT

d_gene: TRBD1
abundance: -
j_gene: TRBJ2-7
v_gene: TRBV7-3
CDR3aa: CASSARQGEQYF
CDR3nt: TGTGCCAGCAGCGCCCGACAGGGGGAGCAGTACTTC

d_gene: TRBD1
abundance: -
j_gene: TRBJ1-1
v_gene: TRBV9
CDR3aa: CASSPRTGQYTEAFF
CDR3nt: TGTGCCAGCAGCCCCCGGACAGGGCAATACACTGAAGCTTTCTTT

d_gene: TRBD1
abundance: -
j_gene: TRBJ2-1
v_gene: TRBV24-1
CDR3aa: CATSVDRGYEQFF
CDR3nt: TGTGCCACCAGTGTCGACAGGGGGTATGAGCAGTTCTTC

d_gene: TRBD1
abundance: -
j_gene: TRBJ2-3
v_gene: TRBV28
CDR3aa: CASRDTLGQGTDTQYF
CDR3nt: TGTGCCAGCAGGGACACTCTGGGACAGGGGACAGATACGCAGTATTTT